Below, 21 T cell receptor beta chains from the same sample are listed, as sequenced in a study of cytomegalovirus exposure and HLA in healthy donors. PCR involved 60 Vbeta and 13 Jbeta primers. Only in-frame clones appear in the TCRdb table, and some are missing; sequencing was by immunoSEQ multiplex PCR. Among under 250,000 clones, more than 75% were seen once, and the ten largest hold around 1.2%. Sample: PBMCs. These receptors were obtained from a human donor in good health.

This chain uses TRBV6-5 with TRBJ2-7; D may be TRBD1 (5 bases). V was shortened by 5 bases and J by 4 bases, with 15 bases between the two germline ends. This CDR3 is 14 amino acids long. CDR1 is MNHEY and CDR2 is SVGAGI in the germline V gene. The CDR3 DNA reads TGTGCCAGCAGTCGAGCAACTCAGGGTTACGAGCAGTACTTC. Its translation is CASSRATQGYEQYF.

To note about this clone: Mismatch with germline at one junction end may stem from a read error. V and J are TRBV7-7 and TRBJ2-7; TRBD1 matches at 9 bases. This CDR3 is built from 13 residues. The germline V gene encodes CDR1 SSHAT and CDR2 FNYEAQ (reference sequence). The DNA of the CDR3 is TGTGCTAGCAGCCCGGACAGGGGCTACGAGCAGTACTTC. It specifies CASSPDRGYEQYF. The full variable domain, completed using reference TRBV7-7 and TRBJ2-7, is GAGVSQSPRYKVTKRGQDVTLRCDPISSHATLYWYQQALGQGPEFLTYFNYEAQPDKSGLPSDRFSAERPEGSISTLTIQRTEQRDSAMYRCASSPDRGYEQYFGPGTRLTVT.

This clone has just a few counts. Germline and junction disagree at one end, which may indicate a read error. The genes are TRBV7-9 and TRBJ1-4, with D possibly matching TRBD1 (5 bases). Germline V lookup: CDR1 SEHNR, CDR2 FQNEAQ (reference sequence). The CDR3 contains 11 residues. The CDR3 DNA reads as TGTTCCAGCTCAGGGTTTGAAAAACTGTTTTTT. As protein: CSSSGFEKLFF.

The chain carries TRBV5-1 and TRBJ1-2; no clear D. Trimming took 6 bases from V and 4 from J, leaving 22 bases between them. CDR1 is SGHRS and CDR2 is YFSETQ in the germline V gene. This CDR3 has 16 residues. Here the CDR3 reads CASTISPQNNIYGYTF. The DNA of the CDR3 is TGCGCCAGCACCATTTCCCCACAGAATAACATCTATGGCTACACCTTC.

This rearrangement joins TRBV7-3 to TRBJ2-3; TRBD2 aligns across 9 bases. The V segment lost 4 bases and the J segment 9 bases; nucleotides outside the gene matches: 8. The CDR3 has 14 amino acids. CDR1 and CDR2 from the germline V gene are SGHTA and FQGTGA. The CDR3 DNA reads as TGTGCCAGCAGCTCGCACGGGACTAGCAACACGCAGTATTTT. Protein: CASSSHGTSNTQYF.

This clone occurred a few times. The chain employs TRBV18 and TRBJ1-1; TRBD1 aligns across 9 bases. Looked up from germline, CDR1 is KGHSH and CDR2 is LQKENI. The CDR3 has 14 residues. J lost 4 bases, V lost 6 bases, and 6 bases had no gene match. CDR3 sequence reads: CASSRGQGATEAFF. The CDR3 coding sequence is TGTGCCAGCTCCCGGGGACAGGGTGCCACTGAAGCTTTCTTT. Combining the CDR3 with reference TRBV18 and TRBJ1-1 gives the whole variable domain NAGVMQNPRHLVRRRGQEARLRCSPMKGHSHVYWYRQLPEEGLKFMVYLQKENIIDESGMPKERFSAEFPKEGPSILRIQQVVRGDSAAYFCASSRGQGATEAFFGQGTRLTVV.

CDR3 amino acids: CASSLARNTGELFF. CDR3 DNA: TGTGCCAGCAGCTTAGCTCGGAACACCGGGGAGCTGTTTTTT. The rearrangement joins TRBV7-8 to TRBJ2-2, with D hard to call. Germline loops: CDR1 SGHVS, CDR2 FQNEAQ. V lost 0 bases, J lost 1 base, and 3 bases lay in between. The CDR3 runs 14 residues. The full variable domain, with the rest looked up from reference TRBV7-8 and TRBJ2-2, is GAGVSQSPRYKVAKRGQDVALRCDPISGHVSLFWYQQALGQGPEFLTYFQNEAQLDKSGLPSDRFFAERPEGSVSTLKIQRTQQEDSAVYLCASSLARNTGELFFGEGSRLTVL.

The chain uses TRBV6-5 and TRBJ2-7, with TRBD1 matching 7 bases. The germline gives CDR1 MNHEY, CDR2 SVGAGI. The CDR3 runs 13 residues. V trimming: 6 bases; J trimming: 6 bases; junction bases outside the gene matches: 8. CDR3 region: CASSPRAGGEQYF. DNA for the CDR3: TGTGCCAGCAGCCCCAGGGCAGGGGGCGAGCAGTACTTC.

The CDR3: CASTEGGETQYF. For the CDR3, the DNA is TGTGCCAGCACTGAGGGAGGAGAGACCCAGTACTTC. V usage is TRBV2 and J usage is TRBJ2-5; tentative D call: TRBD2 (6 bases). The CDR3 is 12 amino acids. The V end lost 7 bases, the J end lost 4 bases, and 10 bases lay between the germline ends. Germline V gene data show CDR1 as SNHLY and CDR2 as FYNNEI.

The chain has TRBV7-2 and TRBJ2-1; D is unresolved. V was shortened by 2 bases and J by 0 bases, with 11 bases between the two germline ends. The CDR3 is made up of 16 amino acids. The germline V gene has CDR1 SGHTA and CDR2 FQGNSA. The CDR3, as DNA: TGTGCCAGCAGCTTATCTATTGTGTCCTCCTACAATGAGCAGTTCTTC. Encoded protein: CASSLSIVSSYNEQFF.

The chain couples TRBV7-2 to TRBJ2-7; possibly TRBD1 for D (6 bases). The CDR3 is 16 residues long. The V end was cut by 3 bases, the J end by 3 bases, with 18 bases between. From germline, CDR1 is SGHTA and CDR2 FQGNSA. CDR3 protein: CASSFSGAGVNYEQYF. CDR3 nucleotide sequence: TGTGCCAGCAGCTTCTCAGGGGCAGGGGTTAACTACGAGCAGTACTTC.

The rearrangement links TRBV7-2 to TRBJ1-1; possibly TRBD1 for D (5 bases). V was cut by 2 bases and J by 0 bases, with 7 bases left in between. CDR3 size: 14 residues. The germline gives CDR1 SGHTA, CDR2 FQGNSA. CDR3 nucleotide sequence: TGTGCCAGCAGCTTACAGGGTTTGAACACTGAAGCTTTCTTT. This sequence encodes CASSLQGLNTEAFF. Filled out from reference TRBV7-2 and TRBJ1-1, the complete variable domain reads GAGVSQSPSNKVTEKGKDVELRCDPISGHTALYWYRQSLGQGLEFLIYFQGNSAPDKSGLPSDRFSAERTGGSVSTLTIQRTQQEDSAVYLCASSLQGLNTEAFFGQGTRLTVV.

The rearrangement links TRBV7-3 to TRBJ1-1; TRBD1 matches 9 bases. After removal of 5 bases from V and 4 bases from J, the junction contained 5 bases not matched to a gene. CDR1 and CDR2 from the germline V gene are SGHTA and FQGTGA. The CDR3 sequence is 14 residues long. CDR3 amino acids: CASSPGTGRTEAFF. In nucleotides, the CDR3 is TGTGCCAGCAGCCCCGGGACAGGGCGCACTGAAGCTTTCTTT. Variable domain in full (rest from reference TRBV7-3 and TRBJ1-1): GAGVSQTPSNKVTEKGKYVELRCDPISGHTALYWYRQSLGQGPEFLIYFQGTGAADDSGLPNDRFFAVRPEGSVSTLKIQRTERGDSAVYLCASSPGTGRTEAFFGQGTRLTVV.

This clone was detected once. This chain uses TRBV6-9 with TRBJ2-1; 10 positions agree with TRBD2. The CDR3 spans 16 residues. The V and J ends lost 2 bases and 10 bases, in that order; junction bases with no gene match: 11. Germline CDR1 reads MNHGY; CDR2 reads SVAAGI. As DNA, the CDR3 is TGTGCCAGCAGTTATCGTCCTAGCGGGAGAGAGGGGGAGCAGTTCTTC. Its translation is CASSYRPSGREGEQFF.

The chain recombines TRBV6-6 with TRBJ2-7, with TRBD1 matching 8 bases. With 0 bases clipped from V and 4 bases from J, the junction kept 5 bases outside the gene matches. The CDR3 spans 15 residues. Germline CDR1 MNHNY, CDR2 SVGAGI (reference sequence). The CDR3 here is CASSYSRQGSYEQYF. In DNA form, the CDR3 reads TGTGCCAGCAGTTACTCAAGACAGGGGAGTTACGAGCAGTACTTC.

The rearrangement joins TRBV28 to TRBJ1-5, with 9 bases fitting TRBD1. Germline V gene lookup returns CDR1 MDHEN and CDR2 SYDVKM. Unmatched junction bases numbered 7, after V lost 4 bases and J lost 6 bases. This CDR3 is 15 amino acids long. CDR3 in amino acids: CASSSPGQGIQPQHF. For the CDR3, the DNA is TGTGCCAGCAGTTCCCCGGGACAGGGCATTCAGCCCCAGCATTTT.

CDR3 loop: CASSFSTSGTTSYEQYF. In nucleotides, the CDR3 is TGTGCCAGCAGTTTTAGCACTAGCGGAACAACCTCCTACGAGCAGTACTTC. The gene calls are TRBV27 and TRBJ2-7; 8 nucleotides match TRBD2. Per the germline V gene, CDR1 is MNHEY and CDR2 is SMNVEV (reference sequence). This CDR3 is built from 17 residues. Trimming cost V 3 bases and J 0 bases; bases outside gene matches: 10.

This clone was observed a few times. The chain is built from TRBV7-2 and TRBJ2-1; 7 nucleotides align to TRBD2. Germline loops: CDR1 SGHTA, CDR2 FQGNSA. Trimming cost V 5 bases and J 10 bases; bases outside gene matches: 14. The CDR3 covers 15 residues. CDR3 nucleotide sequence: TGTGCCAGCAGCCCCAGCGGGAATTCCCCGGGGGAGCAGTTCTTC. It encodes CASSPSGNSPGEQFF.

This sequence joins TRBV7-9 and TRBJ2-7; 10 bases are a match to TRBD1. This CDR3 has 18 amino acids. Per the germline V gene, CDR1 is SEHNR and CDR2 is FQNEAQ (reference sequence). V lost 1 base, J lost 6 bases, and 15 bases stayed unmatched. The CDR3 here is CASSLGGRGQGLRSEQYF. CDR3 coding DNA: TGTGCCAGCAGCTTAGGGGGTCGGGGACAGGGGCTCAGGTCCGAGCAGTACTTC.

This rearrangement joins TRBV5-1 to TRBJ2-5; TRBD2 matches 10 bases. CDR3 length equals 16 residues. Germline V gives CDR1 SGHRS, CDR2 YFSETQ. J gave up 1 base and V 4 bases, and 7 bases lay outside the gene matches. For the CDR3, the DNA is TGCGCCAGCAGCATCGGACTAGCGGACCCCCAAGAGACCCAGTACTTC. It is translated as CASSIGLADPQETQYF. The complete variable domain, with remaining parts taken from reference TRBV5-1 and TRBJ2-5, reads KAGVTQTPRYLIKTRGQQVTLSCSPISGHRSVSWYQQTPGQGLQFLFEYFSETQRNKGNFPGRFSGRQFSNSRSEMNVSTLELGDSALYLCASSIGLADPQETQYFGPGTRLLVL.

Points on this clone: The junction departs from germline at one end; a sequencing error may be responsible. The chain joins TRBV7-2 to TRBJ1-2; D not resolved. CDR1 is SGHTA, CDR2 FQGNSA, per germline. This CDR3 comprises 16 residues. DNA of the CDR3: TGTGCCAGCACCTTAGATGGTAAAGCGAAGAACTATGGCTACACCTTC. Translated: CASTLDGKAKNYGYTF.